Following are 21 T cell receptor beta chains from one sample sequenced in a study of graft-versus-host responses after intestinal transplantation. Generated by immunoSEQ multiplex PCR, the TCRdb table keeps only in-frame clones and is missing some. Of 45,000 to 50,000 clones listed, 90% to 95% are singletons. Here the sequenced sample was PBMCs, taken around 800 days after a first intestinal transplant, on the day of a second. These receptors all stem from a human patient who received an intestinal transplant, so some T cells may come from the graft donor.

The rearrangement uses TRBV5-8 and TRBJ2-6; D gene ambiguous. Germline V lookup: CDR1 SGHTS, CDR2 YDEGEE. Deletions cut 1 base from V and 0 bases from J, with 11 bases between. The CDR3 is 17 amino acids. This CDR3 is CASSLLRVYSGANVLTF. Here the CDR3 DNA reads TGTGCCAGCAGCTTGCTTCGAGTCTACTCTGGGGCCAACGTCCTGACTTTC.

V gene TRBV7-9 combines with J gene TRBJ2-1; D remains ambiguous. The germline V gene encodes CDR1 SEHNR and CDR2 FQNEAQ (reference sequence). Trimming pared 5 bases from V and 4 bases from J, leaving 9 bases between. The CDR3 totals 13 residues. This chain's CDR3 is CASSPVVYNEQFF. The DNA for the CDR3 is TGTGCCAGCAGCCCAGTCGTGTACAATGAGCAGTTCTTC.

The CDR3 DNA reads TGTGCCAGCAGTCGATTGGGACTAGCGGGAGGCCAAGTGCGTACGCAGTATTTT. Translation gives CASSRLGLAGGQVRTQYF. This chain uses TRBV28 with TRBJ2-3, with 15 bases fitting TRBD2. Unmatched junction bases numbered 14, after V lost 5 bases and J lost 8 bases. CDR3 length: 18 amino acids. CDR1 is MDHEN, CDR2 SYDVKM, per germline.

V usage is TRBV7-8 and J usage is TRBJ2-1; D is unclear. CDR3 length: 14 residues. Germline V gene sequence: CDR1 SGHVS, CDR2 FQNEAQ. Trimming took off 5 bases at V and 8 bases at J, with 16 bases between the two ends. In DNA form, the CDR3 reads TGTGCCAGCAGCCCCACTCGCCTGGGCGATGAGCAGTTCTTC. The encoded protein is CASSPTRLGDEQFF.

The CDR3 bases are TGCGCCAGCAGCCAAGGAGAAACTCAGCCCCAGCATTTT. Protein: CASSQGETQPQHF. The chain combines TRBV4-1 with TRBJ1-5; D is unclear. Per germline, CDR1 MGHRA and CDR2 YSYEKL. The germline V and J ends were trimmed by 1 base and 6 bases, with 7 bases remaining between them. This CDR3 comprises 13 residues.

This chain links TRBV11-3 with TRBJ2-7; D possibly corresponds to TRBD2 (5 bases). Trimming removed 2 bases at V and 2 bases at J, with 7 bases between. This CDR3 has 13 amino acids. Per germline, CDR1 SGHNT and CDR2 YENEEA. CDR3 amino acids: CASSLSEAYEQYF. CDR3 nucleotide sequence: TGTGCCAGCAGCTTATCGGAGGCCTACGAGCAGTACTTC. The entire variable domain, with the rest obtained from reference TRBV11-3 and TRBJ2-7, is as follows: EAGVVQSPRYKIIEKKQPVAFWCNPISGHNTLYWYLQNLGQGPELLIRYENEEAVDDSQLPKDRFSAERLKGVDSTLKIQPAELGDSAVYLCASSLSEAYEQYFGPGTRLTVT.

The chain uses TRBV2 and TRBJ1-1, with D possibly matching TRBD1 (6 bases). Trimming removed 5 bases at V and 0 bases at J, with 13 bases between. Germline loops: CDR1 SNHLY, CDR2 FYNNEI. This CDR3 spans 15 amino acids. CDR3 DNA sequence: TGTGCCAGCAGTCGATCCGGGACACTGAACACTGAAGCTTTCTTT. It encodes CASSRSGTLNTEAFF.

The chain uses TRBV5-6 and TRBJ1-5, with a tentative D call TRBD1 (6 bases). The CDR3 totals 13 residues. The germline CDR1 and CDR2 sequences are SGHDT and YYEEEE. Trimming removed 5 bases at V and 2 bases at J, with 8 bases between. The CDR3: CASSRQGNQPQHF. The CDR3 DNA sequence: TGTGCCAGCAGTCGACAGGGCAATCAGCCCCAGCATTTT.

This sequence joins TRBV6-5 and TRBJ1-1; D is unresolved. CDR1 and CDR2 (germline): MNHEY, SVGAGI. This CDR3 spans 13 amino acids. Trimming took 2 bases from V and 1 from J, leaving 5 bases between them. The DNA for the CDR3 is TGTGCCAGCAGTTACATGGGGAACACTGAAGCTTTCTTT. This encodes CASSYMGNTEAFF.

V usage is TRBV2 and J usage is TRBJ2-5, with a tentative D call TRBD2 (5 bases). The assigned J gene may be wrong: the sequence end matches TRBJ2-7 better. Germline lookup yields CDR1 SNHLY and CDR2 FYNNEI. The CDR3 extends over 15 amino acids. CDR3 DNA: TGTGCCATCACCCAAGGACTCCAAAGCTCCTACGAGCAGTACTTC. Amino acids: CAITQGLQSSYEQYF.

For the CDR3, the DNA is TGTGCCAGTAGTGCGACTGATTCCTCTGGAAACACCATATATTTT. Its protein product is CASSATDSSGNTIYF. This chain links TRBV19 with TRBJ1-3; D not resolved. Germline CDR1 and CDR2: LNHDA and SQIVND (reference sequence). Trimming removed 5 bases from V and 0 bases from J, with 11 bases in between. The CDR3 is 15 residues long.

This chain links TRBV27 with TRBJ2-3, with unresolved D. The germline V and J ends were trimmed by 2 bases and 0 bases, with 9 bases remaining between them. Per germline, CDR1 MNHEY and CDR2 SMNVEV (reference sequence). This CDR3 contains 15 residues. CDR3 in DNA: TGTGCCAGCAGTTTAGTCGCGGCAAGCACAGATACGCAGTATTTT. This translates into CASSLVAASTDTQYF.

The CDR3 here is CASSWSGTDTQYF. The CDR3 DNA sequence: TGTGCCAGCAGCTGGAGCGGCACAGATACGCAGTATTTT. The chain recombines TRBV7-9 with TRBJ2-3; D remains ambiguous. Trimming stripped 4 bases from V and 1 base from J, with 6 bases between. The V gene's germline CDR1 is SEHNR and CDR2 FQNEAQ (reference sequence). The CDR3 runs to 13 residues.

The rearrangement links TRBV28 to TRBJ2-5; TRBD2 matches at 7 bases. The CDR3 extends over 14 amino acids. V dropped 7 bases and J dropped 3; count of bases not matched to a gene: 8. Germline CDR1 is MDHEN and CDR2 is SYDVKM. CDR3 sequence reads: CASKLGGREETQYF. DNA of the CDR3: TGTGCCAGCAAATTGGGAGGGAGGGAAGAGACCCAGTACTTC.

J is TRBJ2-7 and V is TRBV27, with D possibly matching TRBD2 (6 bases). CDR3 length equals 14 residues. Trimming shortened V by 6 bases and J by 6 bases, and 18 bases separated the two germline ends. In germline, CDR1 is MNHEY, CDR2 SMNVEV (reference sequence). CDR3 in amino acids: CASSHRYLEGEQYF. The CDR3 coding sequence is TGTGCCAGCAGCCACAGGTATTTGGAGGGCGAGCAGTACTTC.

The rearrangement uses TRBV6-6 and TRBJ2-3; no reliable D call. Germline CDR1 MNHNY, CDR2 SVGAGI (reference sequence). The CDR3 contains 13 residues. V gave up 4 bases and J gave up 3 bases, with 8 bases separating them. The CDR3 spells CASSFRRTDTQYF. CDR3 DNA sequence: TGTGCCAGCAGTTTCCGACGAACAGATACGCAGTATTTT.

This rearrangement joins TRBV7-2 to TRBJ2-1, with 9 bases aligning to TRBD1. After removal of 5 bases from V and 3 bases from J, the junction contained 2 bases not matched to a gene. Per the germline V gene, CDR1 is SGHTA and CDR2 is FQGNSA. The length of the CDR3 is 14 residues. CDR3 protein: CASSRDRVYNEQFF. The CDR3 region has the DNA TGTGCCAGCAGCCGGGACAGGGTCTACAATGAGCAGTTCTTC.

This clone was counted only a few times. V is TRBV10-3 and J is TRBJ1-1; no clear D gene. Per germline, CDR1 ENHRY and CDR2 SYGVKD. V shed 4 bases and J shed 1 base, with 4 bases lying between them. CDR3 size: 12 residues. CDR3 sequence: CAISGQNTEAFF. CDR3 bases: TGTGCCATCAGTGGGCAGAACACTGAAGCTTTCTTT.

This chain uses TRBV7-6 with TRBJ1-1, with TRBD1 as a possible D gene (5 bases). This CDR3 region has 13 residues. Germline V gives CDR1 SGHVS, CDR2 FNYEAQ. Trimming took 2 bases from V and 1 from J, leaving 5 bases between them. CDR3 coding DNA: TGTGCCAGCAGCTTACAGGGGAACACTGAAGCTTTCTTT. Translating gives CASSLQGNTEAFF.

The chain couples TRBV6-5 to TRBJ1-2; unclear D gene. The V gene's germline CDR1 is MNHEY and CDR2 SVGAGI. V was cut by 6 bases and J by 8 bases, with 10 bases left in between. The CDR3 length is 11 residues. The CDR3 nucleotides are TGTGCCAGCAGCTTTACTGACGGCTACACCTTC. This encodes CASSFTDGYTF.

The chain couples TRBV7-9 to TRBJ1-3; D is possibly TRBD1 (5 bases). The CDR3 sequence is 15 residues long. Trimming removed 1 base from V and 2 bases from J, with 9 bases in between. CDR1 is SEHNR and CDR2 is FQNEAQ in the germline V gene (reference sequence). The CDR3 sequence: CASSLGEGPGNTIYF. In DNA form, the CDR3 reads TGTGCCAGCAGCTTAGGGGAGGGACCTGGAAACACCATATATTTT. Based on the CDR3 plus reference TRBV7-9 and TRBJ1-3, the full variable domain is DTGVSQNPRHKITKRGQNVTFRCDPISEHNRLYWYRQTLGQGPEFLTYFQNEAQLEKSRLLSDRFSAERPKGSFSTLEIQRTEQGDSAMYLCASSLGEGPGNTIYFGEGSWLTVV.